This TCR beta chain was captured by sequencing in a study of blood T cell repertoires in COVID-19. In the study overall: The study drew acute and convalescent COVID-19 samples from the United States, Italy and Spain. In each case, the material was cDNA or gDNA derived from T cells, B-cell-depleted T cells, or PBMCs.

In the original processing: Nucleated cell number was recorded as an estimate derived from reference gene primer amplification. TCRdb's table, derived via immunoSEQ multiplex PCR, lists solely in-frame clones and lacks some. V and J calls and clone size follow that table, whereas D and trimming were derived from the DNA. Of approximately 150,000 clones detected, 65% to 85% appear once; the ten largest clones hold 5%. CDR3 length equals 12 residues. Per germline, CDR1 SGHNT and CDR2 YENEEA. With V trimmed by 5 bases and J by 10 bases, 5 bases remained unmatched. Sequencing input: peripheral blood. This chain uses TRBV11-3 with TRBJ2-3; 8 bases match TRBD2. The clonotype was recovered from a woman between 45 and 65 years old with acute or convalescent COVID-19. CDR3 nucleotide sequence: TGTGCCAGCAGCGTCGGGGGGGCCGCGCAGTATTTT. This sequence encodes CASSVGGAAQYF.